The entry below describes one T cell receptor beta chain. This record belongs to a study of blood T cell repertoires in COVID-19. Study in general: Researchers got acute and convalescent COVID-19 samples from the United States, Italy and Spain. In each case, the material was cDNA or gDNA derived from T cells, B-cell-depleted T cells, or PBMCs.

Authors' data handling: Counts of nucleated cells, estimated from reference gene primer amplification, were obtained. This table comes from immunoSEQ multiplex PCR, and its TCRdb copy is limited to in-frame clones, with some not included. V and J calls and clone size come straight from that table; D and trimming were deduced from the DNA. The sample has about 380,000 clones; around 85% are singletons. The sequenced sample was peripheral blood. The sequence was collected from a young woman with acute or convalescent COVID-19.

The CDR3 DNA follows: TGTGCCAGCAGCCACGGAGGACAGGTCGAGCAGTACTTC. Protein product: CASSHGGQVEQYF. The chain has TRBV11-2 and TRBJ2-7; 7 bases align to TRBD1. The germline V gene encodes CDR1 SGHAT and CDR2 FQNNGV. The CDR3 is 13 amino acids. Trimming took 5 bases from V and 6 from J; bases not matched to a gene: 7.